The next 14 T cell receptor beta chains were all read from a single sample in a study of identical twins. MiXCR, applied by TCRdb to the 5' RACE reads, yields one record per CDR3 protein. There are more than 400,000 distinct CDR3 sequences in the sample; 13% to 15% occur only once, and 0.44% lies in the top ten. The same specimen was also included in a second study, on yellow fever vaccine responses in identical twins.

The sample taken for sequencing was CD4+ T cells sorted from blood. These receptor sequences come from a woman between 18 and 29 years old in good health.

This clonotype was detected a few times. The J gene is TRBJ2-3, the V gene TRBV6-1; D assignment may be TRBD1 or TRBD2 (5 bases each). Per germline, CDR1 MNHNS and CDR2 SASEGT. Deletions cut 6 bases from V and 7 bases from J, with 14 bases between. CDR3 size: 13 residues. The CDR3 spells CASSQTGGYTQYF. In DNA form, the CDR3 reads TGTGCCAGCAGCCAAACTGGGGGTTATACGCAGTATTTT.

This clonotype was counted only a few times. The chain uses TRBV29-1 and TRBJ2-7; the match to TRBD1 covers 7 bases. This CDR3 region has 13 residues. The germline CDR1 and CDR2 sequences are SQVTM and ANQGSEA. The junction had 3 bases not matched to a gene; V was cut back by 4 bases and J by 0 bases. The CDR3 region has the DNA TGCAGCGTTGCCGGACAGGTCTCCTACGAGCAGTACTTC. The encoded protein is CSVAGQVSYEQYF.

This clonotype was recorded a few times. The V and J genes are TRBV5-5 and TRBJ2-3, with TRBD2 identical over 11 bases. The CDR3 contains 16 residues. Germline V CDR1 and CDR2: SGHKS, YYEKEE (reference sequence). J gave up 5 bases and V 1 base, and 6 bases lay outside the gene matches. The CDR3, as DNA: TGTGCCAGCAGCTTGTATAGCGGGGGGGCCGGAGATACGCAGTATTTT. It encodes CASSLYSGGAGDTQYF.

This clonotype came up a few times. The chain is built from TRBV18 and TRBJ2-1; D is perhaps TRBD1 (7 bases). Per the germline V gene, CDR1 is KGHSH and CDR2 is LQKENI. The CDR3 sequence is 15 residues long. V shed 2 bases and J shed 4 bases, with 12 bases lying between them. The CDR3 region has the DNA TGTGCCAGCTCACCATGGGGGGACAGTTACAATGAGCAGTTCTTC. Amino acids: CASSPWGDSYNEQFF.

The chain joins TRBV7-9 to TRBJ1-1, with D possibly being TRBD1 (6 bases). Germline V gives CDR1 SEHNR, CDR2 FQNEAQ (reference sequence). Trimming left V 4 bases short and J 4 bases short, with 13 bases between. The CDR3 has 14 residues. The CDR3 loop reads CASSYGQPGTEAFF. DNA of the CDR3: TGTGCCAGCAGCTACGGACAGCCGGGCACTGAAGCTTTCTTT.

The V call is TRBV2, the J call TRBJ2-2, with 7 bases matching TRBD2. Germline values: CDR1 SNHLY, CDR2 FYNNEI. The junction had 16 bases not matched to a gene; V was cut back by 5 bases and J by 1 base. This CDR3 region has 19 residues. CDR3: CASSFDRRLAYKNTGELFF. CDR3 coding DNA: TGTGCCAGCAGTTTTGACCGAAGACTAGCCTATAAGAACACCGGGGAGCTGTTTTTT.

This clonotype was seen a few times. This rearrangement joins TRBV15 to TRBJ2-1; D might be TRBD1 (5 bases). This CDR3 comprises 14 residues. The germline V gene encodes CDR1 LNHNV and CDR2 YYDKDF (reference sequence). V shed 6 bases and J shed 2 bases, with 11 bases lying between them. CDR3 sequence (DNA): TGTGCCACCAGTCTACAGGCCACCTACAATGAGCAGTTCTTC. Protein: CATSLQATYNEQFF.

This rearrangement joins TRBV29-1 to TRBJ2-1, with 9 bases that match TRBD2. Per germline, CDR1 SQVTM and CDR2 ANQGSEA. This CDR3 is 12 amino acids long. The J segment lost 5 bases and the V segment lost 6 bases, leaving 2 bases of the junction unmatched. CDR3 sequence reads: CSVRLADNEQFF. CDR3 nucleotide sequence: TGCAGCGTCCGACTAGCGGACAATGAGCAGTTCTTC.

This sequence joins TRBV28 and TRBJ2-4; D gene uncertain. Looked up from germline, CDR1 is MDHEN and CDR2 is SYDVKM. The CDR3 has 17 residues. Trimming cost V 5 bases and J 1 base, with 18 bases left between them. In nucleotides, the CDR3 is TGTGCCAGCAGTCCCACATCGGTCCTATCGGCCAAAAACATTCAGTACTTC. It yields the protein CASSPTSVLSAKNIQYF.

The chain is built from TRBV20-1 and TRBJ2-5; a possible D gene is TRBD2 (5 bases). In germline, CDR1 is DFQATT, CDR2 SNEGSKA (reference sequence). The CDR3 length is 13 residues. The V end was cut by 6 bases, the J end by 5 bases, with 16 bases between. This CDR3 reads CSAPSGIAETQYF. The CDR3 coding sequence is TGCAGTGCCCCCTCCGGAATAGCGGAGACCCAGTACTTC.

As regards this clonotype: A read error may account for a junction end that differs from germline. The chain recombines TRBV12-3 or TRBV12-4 with TRBJ2-1; 8 bases agree with TRBD1. CDR3 length: 12 residues. The chain's CDR3 is CASTANRDRRTF. As DNA, the CDR3 is TGTGCCAGCACAGCTAATCGGGACAGGAGAACCTTC.

This chain uses TRBV28 with TRBJ2-2, with 7 bases lining up with TRBD2. The CDR3 is made up of 15 amino acids. Trimming removed 8 bases from V and 4 bases from J; junction bases left unmatched: 10. The germline CDR1 and CDR2 sequences are MDHEN and SYDVKM. For the CDR3, the DNA is TGTGCCAGCGGCAAATGGGGGGGAGGCACCGGGGAGCTGTTTTTT. This translates into CASGKWGGGTGELFF.

The gene calls are TRBV2 and TRBJ2-1, with 9 bases fitting TRBD2. The germline V gene encodes CDR1 SNHLY and CDR2 FYNNEI. This CDR3 is built from 16 residues. V was clipped by 6 bases and J by 0 bases; unmatched bases: 6. The CDR3 nucleotides are TGTGCCAGCAGCGAGACTAGCGGATTCTCCTACAATGAGCAGTTCTTC. Residues: CASSETSGFSYNEQFF.

This clonotype showed up just a few times. The chain is built from TRBV3-1 and TRBJ1-1; TRBD1 is a possible D gene (5 bases). The germline gives CDR1 LGHDT, CDR2 YNNKEL (reference sequence). This CDR3 comprises 14 residues. V gave up 1 base and J gave up 2 bases, with 8 bases separating them. The CDR3 protein is CASSQGGSNTEAFF. Written as DNA, the CDR3 is TGTGCCAGCAGCCAAGGGGGGAGTAACACTGAAGCTTTCTTT.